Listed below are T cell receptor beta chains from one sample, sequenced in a study of beta chain features in type 1 diabetes. Clones were sequenced by immunoSEQ multiplex PCR, and TCRdb holds only the in-frame ones, with some missing. Here the sample spans roughly 160,000 clones, about 8% being singletons. Sequencing used central memory CD4+ T cells from blood. The receptor source for this set is a woman in her thirties or forties with type 1 diabetes. Each CDR3 is given with its conserved first and last residue. The D gene is left open where the match is weak. Only part of the rows carry a size: once, few, many, or a class if the clone is expanded.

V gene: TRBV7-9
D gene: TRBD1
J gene: TRBJ1-5
clone size: .
CDR3 protein: CASSLGRDRGNQPQHF
CDR3 DNA: TGTGCCAGCAGCTTGGGACGGGACAGGGGGAATCAGCCCCAGCATTTT

V gene: TRBV7-2
D gene: TRBD2
J gene: TRBJ2-1
clone size: .
CDR3 protein: CASSLEGTSGVEQFF
CDR3 DNA: TGTGCCAGCAGCTTAGAGGGGACTAGCGGGGTGGAGCAGTTCTTC

V gene: TRBV28
D gene: .
J gene: TRBJ1-4
clone size: .
CDR3 protein: CASRQGSEKLFF
CDR3 DNA: TGTGCCAGCAGACAGGGCTCTGAAAAACTGTTTTTT

V gene: TRBV20-1
D gene: TRBD1
J gene: TRBJ2-7
clone size: few
CDR3 protein: CSARQGQYEYF
CDR3 DNA: TGCAGTGCTAGACAGGGACAGTACGAGTACTTC

V gene: TRBV7-9
D gene: .
J gene: TRBJ1-5
clone size: many
CDR3 protein: CASSTGQPGLQPQHF
CDR3 DNA: TGTGCCAGCAGCACCGGACAGCCGGGGTTGCAGCCCCAGCATTTT

V gene: TRBV7-3
D gene: .
J gene: TRBJ2-1
clone size: .
CDR3 protein: CASSAPTRGSYNEQFF
CDR3 DNA: TGTGCCAGCAGCGCCCCGACTAGGGGATCTTACAATGAGCAGTTCTTC

V gene: TRBV27
D gene: TRBD1
J gene: TRBJ1-1
clone size: .
CDR3 protein: CASSPYSGGAEAFF
CDR3 DNA: TGTGCCAGCAGTCCCTATTCAGGGGGCGCTGAAGCTTTCTTT

V gene: TRBV27
D gene: .
J gene: TRBJ2-7
clone size: few
CDR3 protein: CASSFRRAGPFYEQYF
CDR3 DNA: TGTGCCAGCAGTTTCCGCCGGGCAGGGCCGTTCTACGAGCAGTACTTC

V gene: TRBV5-4
D gene: .
J gene: TRBJ2-3
clone size: .
CDR3 protein: CASSLQITDTQYF
CDR3 DNA: TGTGCCAGCAGCTTACAGATCACAGATACGCAGTATTTT

V gene: TRBV6-5
D gene: .
J gene: TRBJ2-7
clone size: few
CDR3 protein: CAAGGQPYEQYF
CDR3 DNA: TGTGCCGCTGGTGGGCAGCCCTACGAGCAGTACTTC

V gene: TRBV29-1
D gene: .
J gene: TRBJ1-3
clone size: .
CDR3 protein: CSGGEGRNTIYF
CDR3 DNA: TGCAGCGGGGGGGAGGGCCGAAACACCATATATTTT

V gene: TRBV5-1
D gene: TRBD1
J gene: TRBJ1-2
clone size: many
CDR3 protein: CASSGRWDRTYGYTF
CDR3 DNA: TGCGCCAGCAGTGGCCGCTGGGACAGAACTTATGGCTACACCTTC

V gene: TRBV18
D gene: .
J gene: TRBJ1-2
clone size: few
CDR3 protein: CASSQRQGSAGYTF
CDR3 DNA: TGTGCCAGCTCACAACGGCAGGGCTCCGCAGGCTACACCTTC

V gene: TRBV11-1
D gene: .
J gene: TRBJ2-5
clone size: .
CDR3 protein: CASSRGREETQYF
CDR3 DNA: TGTGCCAGCAGCCGCGGACGGGAGGAGACCCAGTACTTC

V gene: TRBV7-2
D gene: TRBD1
J gene: TRBJ2-7
clone size: .
CDR3 protein: CASSPEGQAIRTYEQYF
CDR3 DNA: TGTGCCAGCAGTCCGGAGGGACAGGCGATACGGACCTACGAGCAGTACTTC

V gene: TRBV7-3
D gene: TRBD2
J gene: TRBJ2-3
clone size: .
CDR3 protein: CASSLGLAEADTQYF
CDR3 DNA: TGTGCCAGCAGCTTGGGACTAGCGGAGGCAGATACGCAGTATTTT

V gene: TRBV9
D gene: .
J gene: TRBJ2-7
clone size: few
CDR3 protein: CASSIRDSYEQYF
CDR3 DNA: TGTGCCAGCAGCATCCGGGACTCCTACGAGCAGTACTTC

V gene: TRBV11-3
D gene: .
J gene: TRBJ2-5
clone size: .
CDR3 protein: CASSLQGQETQYF
CDR3 DNA: TGTGCCAGCAGCTTACAGGGGCAAGAGACCCAGTACTTC

V gene: TRBV7-3
D gene: TRBD1
J gene: TRBJ2-1
clone size: many
CDR3 protein: CASSQRAGQGSYNEQFF
CDR3 DNA: TGTGCCAGCAGCCAAAGGGCCGGACAGGGGAGCTACAATGAGCAGTTCTTC

V gene: TRBV28
D gene: .
J gene: TRBJ2-2
clone size: .
CDR3 protein: CASSSTRDTGELFF
CDR3 DNA: TGTGCCAGCAGTTCGACTAGGGACACCGGGGAGCTGTTTTTT

V gene: TRBV12-5
D gene: .
J gene: TRBJ2-1
clone size: few
CDR3 protein: CASALVGDEQFF
CDR3 DNA: TGTGCTAGCGCGCTTGTCGGGGATGAGCAGTTCTTC

V gene: TRBV30
D gene: .
J gene: TRBJ1-5
clone size: .
CDR3 protein: CAWSNLGSGNQPQHF
CDR3 DNA: TGTGCCTGGAGTAACTTAGGGTCAGGGAATCAGCCCCAGCATTTT

V gene: TRBV6-6
D gene: .
J gene: TRBJ1-1
clone size: .
CDR3 protein: CASSGHSKGEAFF
CDR3 DNA: TGTGCCAGCAGCGGACATTCCAAGGGGGAAGCTTTCTTT

V gene: TRBV11-3
D gene: .
J gene: TRBJ1-1
clone size: few
CDR3 protein: CASSPIQGSAEAFF
CDR3 DNA: TGTGCCAGCAGCCCAATTCAGGGGTCAGCTGAAGCTTTCTTT

V gene: TRBV29-1
D gene: .
J gene: TRBJ1-1
clone size: many
CDR3 protein: CSALGETEAFF
CDR3 DNA: TGCAGCGCCCTAGGGGAAACTGAAGCTTTCTTT

V gene: TRBV5-6
D gene: .
J gene: TRBJ1-3
clone size: .
CDR3 protein: CASSFLAENSGNTIYF
CDR3 DNA: TGTGCCAGCAGCTTCCTGGCGGAAAATTCTGGAAACACCATATATTTT

V gene: TRBV4-2
D gene: .
J gene: TRBJ1-5
clone size: few
CDR3 protein: CASSLVDSDSNQPQHF
CDR3 DNA: TGTGCCAGCAGCCTGGTCGACAGCGATAGCAATCAGCCCCAGCATTTT

V gene: TRBV11-2
D gene: TRBD1
J gene: TRBJ2-1
clone size: few
CDR3 protein: CASSLTQTGGFAWNNEQFF
CDR3 DNA: TGTGCCAGCAGCTTAACCCAGACAGGGGGTTTCGCGTGGAACAATGAGCAGTTCTTC

V gene: TRBV5-8
D gene: TRBD1
J gene: TRBJ1-2
clone size: few
CDR3 protein: CASSVDRDGGYTF
CDR3 DNA: TGTGCCAGCAGCGTGGACAGGGATGGTGGCTACACCTTC

V gene: TRBV29-1
D gene: .
J gene: TRBJ2-2
clone size: .
CDR3 protein: CSVEAEGGATGELFF
CDR3 DNA: TGCAGCGTTGAAGCTGAGGGCGGGGCCACCGGGGAGCTGTTTTTT

V gene: TRBV11-2
D gene: TRBD1
J gene: TRBJ1-1
clone size: .
CDR3 protein: CASSPDRDNTEAFF
CDR3 DNA: TGTGCCAGCAGTCCTGACAGGGATAACACTGAAGCTTTCTTT

V gene: TRBV10-3
D gene: .
J gene: TRBJ1-2
clone size: few
CDR3 protein: CAINSAGDDYGYTF
CDR3 DNA: TGTGCCATCAATTCCGCAGGGGACGACTATGGCTACACCTTC

V gene: TRBV6-6
D gene: .
J gene: TRBJ1-2
clone size: .
CDR3 protein: CASSTLRIGEGYTF
CDR3 DNA: TGTGCCAGCAGTACCTTGCGGATCGGGGAAGGCTACACCTTC

V gene: TRBV18
D gene: TRBD1
J gene: TRBJ2-3
clone size: few
CDR3 protein: CASSPQDRGFGTDTQYF
CDR3 DNA: TGTGCCAGCTCACCACAGGACAGGGGGTTCGGCACAGATACGCAGTATTTT

V gene: TRBV28
D gene: TRBD1
J gene: TRBJ2-5
clone size: few
CDR3 protein: CASSPGQGDQETQYF
CDR3 DNA: TGTGCCAGCAGCCCCGGGCAGGGGGACCAAGAGACCCAGTACTTC

V gene: TRBV7-2
D gene: TRBD2
J gene: TRBJ2-7
clone size: few
CDR3 protein: CASSPNSGSYEQYF
CDR3 DNA: TGTGCCAGCAGCCCTAATAGCGGGTCCTACGAGCAGTACTTC

V gene: TRBV18
D gene: TRBD1
J gene: TRBJ1-2
clone size: few
CDR3 protein: CASSRTGDYGYTF
CDR3 DNA: TGTGCCAGCTCACGAACAGGGGACTATGGCTACACCTTC

V gene: TRBV19
D gene: TRBD1
J gene: TRBJ2-7
clone size: few
CDR3 protein: CASFGQGITSSYEQYF
CDR3 DNA: TGTGCCAGTTTCGGACAGGGGATCACGAGCTCCTACGAGCAGTACTTC

V gene: TRBV2
D gene: .
J gene: TRBJ1-5
clone size: few
CDR3 protein: CASSTRQGNQPQHF
CDR3 DNA: TGTGCCAGCAGTACTCGACAGGGCAATCAGCCCCAGCATTTT

V gene: TRBV29-1
D gene: TRBD1
J gene: TRBJ1-2
clone size: few
CDR3 protein: CSVATGTGLFVYGYTF
CDR3 DNA: TGCAGCGTAGCCACCGGGACAGGCCTTTTCGTCTATGGCTACACCTTC

V gene: TRBV7-2
D gene: .
J gene: TRBJ1-6
clone size: few
CDR3 protein: CASSPQGNSPLHF
CDR3 DNA: TGTGCCAGCAGCCCACAGGGTAATTCACCCCTCCACTTT

V gene: TRBV28
D gene: .
J gene: TRBJ2-7
clone size: many
CDR3 protein: CASGQIEQYF
CDR3 DNA: TGTGCCAGCGGCCAAATAGAGCAGTACTTC

V gene: TRBV9
D gene: .
J gene: TRBJ2-2
clone size: few
CDR3 protein: CASSVAVLTELFF
CDR3 DNA: TGTGCCAGCAGCGTAGCTGTACTTACGGAGCTGTTTTTT

V gene: TRBV4-3
D gene: .
J gene: TRBJ1-3
clone size: .
CDR3 protein: CASSQEGFGNTIYF
CDR3 DNA: TGCGCCAGCAGCCAGGAGGGATTTGGAAACACCATATATTTT

V gene: TRBV5-4
D gene: TRBD1
J gene: TRBJ1-1
clone size: few
CDR3 protein: CASSFAGTGKDTEAFF
CDR3 DNA: TGTGCCAGCAGCTTCGCCGGGACAGGGAAGGACACTGAAGCTTTCTTT

V gene: TRBV28
D gene: .
J gene: TRBJ1-5
clone size: few
CDR3 protein: CASSPPRQAAAQPQHF
CDR3 DNA: TGTGCCAGCAGTCCACCCCGACAGGCCGCGGCTCAGCCCCAGCATTTT

V gene: TRBV30
D gene: .
J gene: TRBJ2-7
clone size: .
CDR3 protein: CAWSSRGAYSSYEQYF
CDR3 DNA: TGTGCCTGGAGTTCCAGGGGGGCCTATAGCTCCTACGAGCAGTACTTC

V gene: TRBV9
D gene: TRBD2
J gene: TRBJ2-1
clone size: .
CDR3 protein: CASSGVAGTGEQFF
CDR3 DNA: TGTGCCAGCAGCGGGGTAGCGGGAACCGGTGAGCAGTTCTTC

V gene: TRBV5-1
D gene: TRBD1
J gene: TRBJ2-7
clone size: .
CDR3 protein: CASTVGQADSYEQYF
CDR3 DNA: TGCGCCAGCACCGTGGGACAGGCTGACTCCTACGAGCAGTACTTC

V gene: TRBV29-1
D gene: TRBD2
J gene: TRBJ2-1
clone size: many
CDR3 protein: CSVKRLAASYNEQFF
CDR3 DNA: TGCAGCGTCAAGAGACTAGCGGCCTCCTACAATGAGCAGTTCTTC

V gene: TRBV28
D gene: .
J gene: TRBJ2-3
clone size: few
CDR3 protein: CASSLFGGTSTDTQYF
CDR3 DNA: TGTGCCAGCAGTTTATTTGGCGGCACTAGCACAGATACGCAGTATTTT

V gene: TRBV7-8
D gene: TRBD2
J gene: TRBJ2-7
clone size: .
CDR3 protein: CASSLGEGGQYF
CDR3 DNA: TGTGCCAGCAGCTTAGGGGAGGGTGGGCAGTACTTC

V gene: TRBV4-1
D gene: TRBD2
J gene: TRBJ2-3
clone size: .
CDR3 protein: CASSQVGLAGEYTDTQYF
CDR3 DNA: TGCGCCAGCAGCCAAGTGGGACTAGCGGGAGAGTACACAGATACGCAGTATTTT

V gene: TRBV30
D gene: .
J gene: TRBJ2-5
clone size: few
CDR3 protein: CAWSVAETQYF
CDR3 DNA: TGTGCCTGGAGTGTTGCGGAGACCCAGTACTTC

V gene: TRBV28
D gene: TRBD1
J gene: TRBJ2-1
clone size: few
CDR3 protein: CASLVRDRGTNEQFF
CDR3 DNA: TGTGCCAGCTTGGTCCGGGACAGGGGTACGAATGAGCAGTTCTTC

V gene: TRBV7-9
D gene: TRBD1
J gene: TRBJ2-1
clone size: .
CDR3 protein: CASSLEGAPNEQFF
CDR3 DNA: TGTGCCAGCAGCTTAGAGGGGGCCCCCAATGAGCAGTTCTTC

V gene: TRBV27
D gene: TRBD1
J gene: TRBJ1-2
clone size: .
CDR3 protein: CASSRDSLLYGYTF
CDR3 DNA: TGTGCCAGCAGTAGGGACAGCCTCCTCTATGGCTACACCTTC